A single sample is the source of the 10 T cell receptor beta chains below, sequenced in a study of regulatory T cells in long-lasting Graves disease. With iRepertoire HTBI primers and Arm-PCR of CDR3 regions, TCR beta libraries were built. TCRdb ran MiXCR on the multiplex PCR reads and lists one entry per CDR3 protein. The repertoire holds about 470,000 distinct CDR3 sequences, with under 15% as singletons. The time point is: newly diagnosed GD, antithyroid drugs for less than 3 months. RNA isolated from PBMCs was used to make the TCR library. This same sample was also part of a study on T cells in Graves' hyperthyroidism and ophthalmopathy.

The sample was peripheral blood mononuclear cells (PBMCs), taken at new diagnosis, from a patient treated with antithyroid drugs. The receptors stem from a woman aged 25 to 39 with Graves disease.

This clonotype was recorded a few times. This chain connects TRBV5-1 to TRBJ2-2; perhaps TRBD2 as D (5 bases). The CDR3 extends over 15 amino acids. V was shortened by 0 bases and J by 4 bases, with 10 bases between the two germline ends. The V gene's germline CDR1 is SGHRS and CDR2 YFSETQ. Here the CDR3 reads CASSLGHAGTGELFF. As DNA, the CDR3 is TGCGCCAGCAGCTTGGGCCACGCGGGCACCGGGGAGCTGTTTTTT.

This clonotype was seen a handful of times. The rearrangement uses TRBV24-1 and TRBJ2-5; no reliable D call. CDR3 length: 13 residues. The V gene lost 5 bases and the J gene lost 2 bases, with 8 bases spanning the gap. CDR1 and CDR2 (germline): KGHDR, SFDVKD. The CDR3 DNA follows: TGTGCCACCAGTGGGGCAGGACAAGAGACCCAGTACTTC. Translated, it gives CATSGAGQETQYF.

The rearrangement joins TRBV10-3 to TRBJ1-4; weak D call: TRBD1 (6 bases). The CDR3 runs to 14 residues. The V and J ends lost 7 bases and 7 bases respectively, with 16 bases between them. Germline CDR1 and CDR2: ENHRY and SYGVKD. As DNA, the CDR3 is TGTGCCATCAAGAAGGGGGGGGCGGGTGAAAAACTGTTTTTT. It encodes CAIKKGGAGEKLFF.

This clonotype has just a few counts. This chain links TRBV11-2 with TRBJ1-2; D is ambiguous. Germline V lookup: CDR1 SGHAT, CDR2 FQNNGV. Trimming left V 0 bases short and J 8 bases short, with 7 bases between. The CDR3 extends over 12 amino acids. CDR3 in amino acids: CASSLDLSGYTF. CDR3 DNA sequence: TGTGCCAGCAGCTTAGATCTATCGGGCTACACCTTC.

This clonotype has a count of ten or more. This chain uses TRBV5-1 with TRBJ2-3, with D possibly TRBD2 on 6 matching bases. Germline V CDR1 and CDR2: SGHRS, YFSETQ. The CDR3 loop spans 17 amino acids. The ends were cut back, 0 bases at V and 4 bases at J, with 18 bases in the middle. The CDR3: CASSLGKPRSGADTQYF. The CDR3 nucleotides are TGCGCCAGCAGCTTGGGGAAGCCACGCTCGGGAGCAGATACGCAGTATTTT.

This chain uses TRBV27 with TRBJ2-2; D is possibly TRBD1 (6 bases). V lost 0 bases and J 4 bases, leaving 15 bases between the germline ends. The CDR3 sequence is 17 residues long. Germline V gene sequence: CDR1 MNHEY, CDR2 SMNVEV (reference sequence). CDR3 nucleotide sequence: TGTGCCAGCAGTTTATCGGCCCCGGGACAACCCACCGGGGAGCTGTTTTTT. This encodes CASSLSAPGQPTGELFF.

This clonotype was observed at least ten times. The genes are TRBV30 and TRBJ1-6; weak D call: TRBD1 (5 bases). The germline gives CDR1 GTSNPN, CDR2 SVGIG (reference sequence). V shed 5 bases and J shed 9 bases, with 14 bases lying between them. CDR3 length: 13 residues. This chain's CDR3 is CAWEGWTSSPLHF. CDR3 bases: TGTGCCTGGGAGGGCTGGACAAGTTCACCCCTCCACTTT.

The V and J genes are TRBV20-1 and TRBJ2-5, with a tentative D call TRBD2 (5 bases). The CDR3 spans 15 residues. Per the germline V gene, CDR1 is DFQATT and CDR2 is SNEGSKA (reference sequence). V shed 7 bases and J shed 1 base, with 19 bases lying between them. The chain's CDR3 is CSVEPRTSSQETQYF. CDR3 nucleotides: TGCAGTGTCGAACCTCGGACTTCCTCCCAAGAGACCCAGTACTTC.

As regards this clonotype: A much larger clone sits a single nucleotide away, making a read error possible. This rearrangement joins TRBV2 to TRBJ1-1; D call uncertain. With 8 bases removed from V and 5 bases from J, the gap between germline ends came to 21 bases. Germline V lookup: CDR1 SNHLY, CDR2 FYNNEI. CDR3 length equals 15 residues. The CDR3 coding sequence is TGTGCCAGCGGTACCCGAGCCCCCGTTGGAACTGAAGCTTTCTTT. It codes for CASGTRAPVGTEAFF. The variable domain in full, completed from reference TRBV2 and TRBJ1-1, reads EPEVTQTPSHQVTQMGQEVILRCVPISNHLYFYWYRQILGQKVEFLVSFYNNEISEKSEIFDDQFSVERPDGSNFTLKIRSTKLEDSAMYFCASGTRAPVGTEAFFGQGTRLTVV.

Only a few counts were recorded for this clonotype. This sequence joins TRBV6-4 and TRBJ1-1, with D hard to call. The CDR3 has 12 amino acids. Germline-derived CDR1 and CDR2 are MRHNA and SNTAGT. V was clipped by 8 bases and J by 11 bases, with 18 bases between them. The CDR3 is CASGSEKPYAFF. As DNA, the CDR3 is TGTGCCAGCGGGTCAGAGAAACCTTACGCTTTCTTT.